The present T cell receptor beta chain was sequenced within a study of control samples from healthy donors and cancer patients. This clone was recorded only once. Germline-derived CDR1 and CDR2 are LGHNA and YSLEER. V lost 0 bases and J 0 bases, leaving 6 bases between the germline ends. The CDR3 spans 15 residues. The assay was immunoSEQ multiplex PCR, and TCRdb's table has in-frame clones only and misses some. Seen here are just over 150,000 clones, about 87% observed once, and the top ten hold 9.5% to 15%. The receptor was isolated from a man under 40 in good health. Material for sequencing was blood. This chain connects TRBV4-3 to TRBJ1-3; D is possibly TRBD1 (5 bases). The CDR3 is CASSQEGHSGNTIYF. The CDR3 DNA reads TGCGCCAGCAGCCAAGAAGGACACTCTGGAAACACCATATATTTT.